This T cell receptor beta chain was obtained from a study of blood T cells in healthy people across ages. Alongside a J-beta primer mix, a sample-barcoded 5' primer served in a second PCR lasting 7 to 11 cycles. The authors tagged each cDNA molecule using a template-switch adaptor with 12 random nucleotides. TCRdb ran MiXCR on the 5' RACE reads and lists one entry per CDR3 protein. The sample consists of roughly 730,000 distinct CDR3 sequences, 45% to 70% of them appearing once. Trimming left V 0 bases short and J 10 bases short, with 20 bases between. Looked up from germline, CDR1 is SGHVS and CDR2 is FNYEAQ. CDR3 size: 16 residues.

The source material was blood. The genes are TRBV7-6 and TRBJ2-3; D possibly uses TRBD1 or TRBD2 (5 bases each). This sequence originates from a middle-aged man in good health. For the CDR3, the DNA is TGTGCCAGCAGCTTAGCGTCGGCCATCCGAGGGGATGCGCAGTATTTT. Its translation is CASSLASAIRGDAQYF.